The TCR beta chain described here comes from a study of Tregs in tolerant kidney transplant recipients. Study context: An approximately 3-day belatacept mixed lymphocyte reaction, sometimes plus 5-day graft donor restimulation, preceded CD4+CD25+CD127- sorting. Recipient cells were told from donor cells by antibody staining.

Assay: immunoSEQ multiplex PCR; the TCRdb copy retains only in-frame clones and omits some. The sample lists approximately 30,000 clones, 82% occurring once. Study conclusions and caveats: Biological reproducibility was not directly addressed in this study. Validation in larger populations is needed because few patients were studied.

On this clone itself: The antigen is undetermined.

Germline lookup yields CDR1 DFQATT and CDR2 SNEGSKA (reference sequence). V gave up 6 bases and J gave up 5 bases, with 10 bases separating them. This CDR3 is built from 11 residues. The sequencing sample was made of Tregs from blood cultured with allogeneic cells. The origin of this receptor is a human donor in good health. The rearrangement uses TRBV20-1 and TRBJ1-2, with a weak D call TRBD1 (5 bases). This CDR3 is CSAGEGYGYTF. The CDR3 bases are TGCAGTGCGGGGGAAGGGTATGGCTACACCTTC.